The clone carrying this TCR beta chain was detected a few times. Trimming cost V 0 bases and J 6 bases, with 8 bases left between them. This CDR3 is built from 14 residues. Per the germline V gene, CDR1 is MGHRA and CDR2 is YSYEKL. The sample is drawn from a study of early stage breast cancer tumors. The data were produced by immunoSEQ multiplex PCR, yet TCRdb's version contains in-frame clones alone and is incomplete. Seen here are about 51,000 clones, roughly 78% observed once, and the top ten hold just under 3.5%. V usage is TRBV4-1 and J usage is TRBJ2-2; possibly TRBD2 for D (5 bases). This receptor was taken from a person aged 35-50 years with breast cancer. Sequenced sample: blood. CDR3 region: CASSQDTGSGELFF. CDR3 bases: TGCGCCAGCAGCCAAGATACGGGGTCCGGGGAGCTGTTTTTT.